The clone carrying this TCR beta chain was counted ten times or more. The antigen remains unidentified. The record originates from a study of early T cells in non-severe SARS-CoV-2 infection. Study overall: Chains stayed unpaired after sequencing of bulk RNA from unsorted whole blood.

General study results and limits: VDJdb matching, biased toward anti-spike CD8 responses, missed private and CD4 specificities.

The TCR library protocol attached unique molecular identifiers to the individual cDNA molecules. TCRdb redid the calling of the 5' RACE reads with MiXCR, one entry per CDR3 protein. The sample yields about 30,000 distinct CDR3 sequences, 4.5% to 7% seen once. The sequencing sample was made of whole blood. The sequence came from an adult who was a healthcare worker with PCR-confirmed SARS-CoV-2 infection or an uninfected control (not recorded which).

In nucleotides, the CDR3 is TGTGCCAGCAGCTTCAGGACAGGGGATTCACCCCTCCACTTT. Translated, it gives CASSFRTGDSPLHF. The V and J genes are TRBV7-9 and TRBJ1-6; 9 positions agree with TRBD1. V was clipped by 3 bases and J by 8 bases; unmatched bases: 2. This CDR3 has 14 residues. CDR1 is SEHNR and CDR2 is FQNEAQ in the germline V gene (reference sequence).